Each of the 3 T cell receptor beta chains below was sequenced from the same sample in a study of PD-1 blockade in classical Hodgkin lymphoma (dated by TCRdb to 2018 to 2021). This specimen's time point label, per the study, means: cycle 4 day 1 (C4D1), after more than 5 weeks of nivolumab. Every trial patient had relapsed following autologous stem cell transplantation, and prior brentuximab vedotin exposure was what differed among cohorts A, B and C. Magnetic negative selection with a Miltenyi CD8+ T cell isolation kit was used to purify CD8+ T cells from thawed PBMCs. The method behind the library was the immunoSEQ multiplex PCR assay. The table comes from immuneACCESS by way of TCRdb, which keeps in-frame sequences with V and J called. Part of the clones is missing from these tables; in studies checked, under half for an unresolved V gene and the rest for unknown reasons. This sample gives roughly 12,000 clones in total; 70% to 90% of them show up just once. Jointly, the top ten make up 30% to 40% of the sample.

The sequences come from CD8+ T cells from blood, collected before the fourth cycle of nivolumab. All receptors derive from a human donor with classical Hodgkin lymphoma. The donor label of this sample is uncertain.

V usage is TRBV7-9 and J usage is TRBJ2-1; 10 bases map to TRBD1. From germline, CDR1 is SEHNR and CDR2 FQNEAQ (reference sequence). This CDR3 contains 16 residues. Trimming cost V 5 bases and J 7 bases; bases outside gene matches: 11. For the CDR3, the DNA is TGTGCCAGCAGCCCACCTGGGACAGGGGATGGGAATGAGCAGTTCTTC. As protein: CASSPPGTGDGNEQFF. The complete variable domain, with remaining parts taken from reference TRBV7-9 and TRBJ2-1, reads DTGVSQNPRHKITKRGQNVTFRCDPISEHNRLYWYRQTLGQGPEFLTYFQNEAQLEKSRLLSDRFSAERPKGSFSTLEIQRTEQGDSAMYLCASSPPGTGDGNEQFFGPGTRLTVL.

In this sample, this clone turned up a few times. For the CDR3, the DNA is TGTGCCAGCAGTCCGGCAGTGAATTTGGCCTATGGCTACACCTTC. As protein: CASSPAVNLAYGYTF. The V and J genes are TRBV27 and TRBJ1-2; D remains ambiguous. This CDR3 contains 15 residues. In germline, CDR1 is MNHEY, CDR2 SMNVEV (reference sequence). Trimming stripped 5 bases from V and 4 bases from J, with 17 bases between.

V is TRBV7-2 and J is TRBJ2-7; D is unclear. Germline V gene lookup returns CDR1 SGHTA and CDR2 FQGNSA. The CDR3 loop spans 14 amino acids. With 4 bases removed from V and 3 bases from J, the gap between germline ends came to 13 bases. The DNA for the CDR3 is TGTGCCAGCAGCTCCTATTTAGGTGACTACGAGCAGTACTTC. Translation: CASSSYLGDYEQYF.